Sequencing of this T cell receptor beta chain was carried out in a study of T cell repertoires and HLA-DP antigens. Overall study context: Average DNA input: around 200 ng for CD137+CD4+ sorts, 950 to 1,500 ng pre-culture.

The table came from immunoSEQ multiplex PCR; TCRdb's copy has only in-frame clones and leaves some out. The sample contains 90,000 to 130,000 clones, 80% to 95% of which appear only once. The CDR3 totals 13 residues. The germline V gene encodes CDR1 GTSNPN and CDR2 SVGIG (reference sequence). The V end was cut by 6 bases, the J end by 1 base, with 10 bases between. Untouched CD4+ T cells were bead-isolated from PBMC at approximately 98% purity. A remark on this clone: Its specificity is not known.

This sequence was found in a woman younger than 30 in good health and CMV-seronegative. V is TRBV30 and J is TRBJ2-1; tentatively, D is TRBD1 (6 bases). The sequenced material came from CD4+ T cells from PBMCs. CDR3: CACGQSSYNEQFF. The CDR3 DNA reads as TGTGCCTGCGGACAGTCGTCCTACAATGAGCAGTTCTTC.